This T cell receptor (beta chain) stems from a study of blood T cell repertoires in COVID-19. Across the whole study: Donors in the United States, Italy and Spain gave samples during acute or convalescent COVID-19.

CDR1 and CDR2 (germline): SEHNR, FQNEAQ (reference sequence). The CDR3 runs to 12 residues. V shed 4 bases, J shed 15 bases, and the junction held 6 bases outside the gene matches. This clone turned up a few times. Original processing methods: Using reference gene primer amplification, nucleated cell counts were estimated. Repertoires were generated with immunoSEQ multiplex PCR, while TCRdb's copy carries only in-frame clones and drops some. V and J calls and clone size are given by that table; D and trimming were obtained from the DNA. The sample yields some 97,000 clones, more than 65% seen once. The sequence was collected from a man between 65 and 80 years old with active or convalescent COVID-19. The rearrangement joins TRBV7-9 to TRBJ2-1; 10 positions match TRBD1. Sequencing was done on a sample of peripheral blood. The CDR3 protein is CASSWDRGVGFF. For the CDR3, the DNA is TGTGCCAGCAGCTGGGACAGGGGCGTAGGGTTCTTC.